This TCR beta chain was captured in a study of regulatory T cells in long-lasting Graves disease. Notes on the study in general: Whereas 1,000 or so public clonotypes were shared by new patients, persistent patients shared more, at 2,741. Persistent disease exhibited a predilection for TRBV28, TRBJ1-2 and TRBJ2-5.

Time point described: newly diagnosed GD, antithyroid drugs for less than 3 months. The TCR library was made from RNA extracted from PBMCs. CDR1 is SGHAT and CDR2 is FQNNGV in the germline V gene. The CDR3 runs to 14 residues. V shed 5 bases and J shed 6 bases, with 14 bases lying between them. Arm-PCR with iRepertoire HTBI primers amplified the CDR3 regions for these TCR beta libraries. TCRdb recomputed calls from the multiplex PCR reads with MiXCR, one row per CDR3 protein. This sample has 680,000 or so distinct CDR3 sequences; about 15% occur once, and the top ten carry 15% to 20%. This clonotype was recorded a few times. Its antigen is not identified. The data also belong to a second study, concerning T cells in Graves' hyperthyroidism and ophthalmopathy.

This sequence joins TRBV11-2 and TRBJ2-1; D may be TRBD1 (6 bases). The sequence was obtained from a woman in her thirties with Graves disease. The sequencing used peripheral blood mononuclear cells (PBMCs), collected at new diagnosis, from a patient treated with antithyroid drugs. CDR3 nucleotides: TGTGCCAGCAGCCCCCAAACAGGGAGCAATGAGCAGTTCTTC. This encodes CASSPQTGSNEQFF.